The next 2 T cell receptor beta chains were all read from a single sample in a study of regulatory T cells in long-lasting Graves disease. Time point defined: newly diagnosed GD, antithyroid drugs for less than 3 months. Construction of the TCR library relied on RNA isolated from PBMCs. Assembly of TCR beta libraries relied on iRepertoire HTBI primers together with Arm-PCR of CDR3 regions. Via MiXCR, TCRdb re-called the multiplex PCR reads, giving one row per CDR3 protein. The sample shows some 220,000 distinct CDR3 sequences, approximately 19% of them seen only once. These data also featured in a second study, about T cells in Graves' hyperthyroidism and ophthalmopathy.

The material was peripheral blood mononuclear cells (PBMCs), obtained at new diagnosis, from a patient treated with antithyroid drugs. Source of these receptors: a woman under 40 with Graves disease.

A note on this clonotype: Since the CDR3 does not end with the conserved phenylalanine or tryptophan, this likely comes from a read error. V is TRBV30 and J is TRBJ1-2; D gene ambiguous. Germline V gives CDR1 GTSNPN, CDR2 SVGIG (reference sequence). V lost 0 bases and J 1 base, leaving 12 bases between the germline ends. There are 15 residues in the CDR3. CDR3 sequence reads: CAWSVLASVNYGYTL. DNA for the CDR3: TGTGCCTGGAGTGTACTCGCTTCGGTTAACTATGGCTACACCCTC.

The V gene is TRBV6-1, the J gene TRBJ1-2, with D maybe TRBD1 (6 bases). Trimming took 3 bases from V and 2 from J, leaving 7 bases between them. CDR3 length: 13 amino acids. Germline lookup yields CDR1 MNHNS and CDR2 SASEGT. The CDR3 DNA follows: TGTGCCAGCAGTGATGGGACAAACTATGGCTACACCTTC. Translating it yields CASSDGTNYGYTF.